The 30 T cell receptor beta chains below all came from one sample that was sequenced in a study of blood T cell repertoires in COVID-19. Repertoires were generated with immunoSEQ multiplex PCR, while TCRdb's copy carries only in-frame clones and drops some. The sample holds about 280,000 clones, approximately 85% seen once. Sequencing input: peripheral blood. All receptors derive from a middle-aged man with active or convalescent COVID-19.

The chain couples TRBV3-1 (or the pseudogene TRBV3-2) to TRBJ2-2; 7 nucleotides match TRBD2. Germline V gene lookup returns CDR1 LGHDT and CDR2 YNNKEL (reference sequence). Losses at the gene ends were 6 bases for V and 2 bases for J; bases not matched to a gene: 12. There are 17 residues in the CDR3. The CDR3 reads CASSSGRSGTNTGELFF. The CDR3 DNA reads TGTGCCAGCAGTAGCGGAAGGAGCGGGACCAACACCGGGGAGCTGTTTTTT.

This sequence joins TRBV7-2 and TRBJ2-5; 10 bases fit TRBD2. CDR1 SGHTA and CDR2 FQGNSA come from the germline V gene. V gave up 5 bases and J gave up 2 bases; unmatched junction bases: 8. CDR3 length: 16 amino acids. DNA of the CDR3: TGTGCCAGCAGCCCTCGAACTAGCGGGATACAAGAGACCCAGTACTTC. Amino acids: CASSPRTSGIQETQYF. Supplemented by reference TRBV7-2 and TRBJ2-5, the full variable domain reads GAGVSQSPSNKVTEKGKDVELRCDPISGHTALYWYRQSLGQGLEFLIYFQGNSAPDKSGLPSDRFSAERTGGSVSTLTIQRTQQEDSAVYLCASSPRTSGIQETQYFGPGTRLLVL.

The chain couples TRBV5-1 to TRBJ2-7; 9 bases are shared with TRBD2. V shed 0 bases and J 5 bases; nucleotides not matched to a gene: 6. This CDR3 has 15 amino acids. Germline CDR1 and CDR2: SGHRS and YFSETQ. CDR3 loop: CASSLAEASGNEQYF. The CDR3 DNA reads TGCGCCAGCAGCTTGGCCGAGGCTAGCGGGAACGAGCAGTACTTC.

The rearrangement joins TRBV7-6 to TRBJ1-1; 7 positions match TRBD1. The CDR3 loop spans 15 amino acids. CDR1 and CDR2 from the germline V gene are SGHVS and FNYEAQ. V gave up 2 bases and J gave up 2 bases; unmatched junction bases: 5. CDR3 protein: CASSLTGAYNTEAFF. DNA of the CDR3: TGTGCCAGCAGCTTAACAGGGGCGTATAACACTGAAGCTTTCTTT.

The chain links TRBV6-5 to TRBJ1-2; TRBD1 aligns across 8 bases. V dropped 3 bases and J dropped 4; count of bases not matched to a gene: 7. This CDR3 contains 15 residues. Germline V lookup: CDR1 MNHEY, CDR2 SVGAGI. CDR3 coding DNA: TGTGCCAGCAGTTATCCACAGGGGGTATTCTATGGCTACACCTTC. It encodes CASSYPQGVFYGYTF.

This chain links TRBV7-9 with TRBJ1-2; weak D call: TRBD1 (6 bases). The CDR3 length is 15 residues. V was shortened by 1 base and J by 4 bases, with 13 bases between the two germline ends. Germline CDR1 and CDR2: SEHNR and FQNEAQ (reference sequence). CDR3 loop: CASSLGRTESYGYTF. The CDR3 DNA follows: TGTGCCAGCAGCTTAGGTCGGACAGAGTCCTATGGCTACACCTTC.

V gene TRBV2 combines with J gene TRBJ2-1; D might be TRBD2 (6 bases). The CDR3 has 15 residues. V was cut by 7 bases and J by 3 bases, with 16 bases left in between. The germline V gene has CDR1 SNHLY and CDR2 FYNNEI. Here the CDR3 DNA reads TGTGCCAGCATGACCGGTGGCGGGATCTACAATGAGCAGTTCTTC. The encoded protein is CASMTGGGIYNEQFF.

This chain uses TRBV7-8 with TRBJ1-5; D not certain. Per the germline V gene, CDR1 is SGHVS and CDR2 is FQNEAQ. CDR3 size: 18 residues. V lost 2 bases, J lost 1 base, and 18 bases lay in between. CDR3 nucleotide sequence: TGTGCCAGCAGCTTACACAGCTCAAATTTCCCGAGCAATCAGCCCCAGCATTTT. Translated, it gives CASSLHSSNFPSNQPQHF.

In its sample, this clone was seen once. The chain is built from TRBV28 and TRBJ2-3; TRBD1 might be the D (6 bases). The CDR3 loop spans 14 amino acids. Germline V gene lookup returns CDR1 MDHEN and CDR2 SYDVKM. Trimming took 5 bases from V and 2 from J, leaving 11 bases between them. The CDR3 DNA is TGTGCCAGCAGTCCCCGGACAGCCACAGATACGCAGTATTTT. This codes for CASSPRTATDTQYF.

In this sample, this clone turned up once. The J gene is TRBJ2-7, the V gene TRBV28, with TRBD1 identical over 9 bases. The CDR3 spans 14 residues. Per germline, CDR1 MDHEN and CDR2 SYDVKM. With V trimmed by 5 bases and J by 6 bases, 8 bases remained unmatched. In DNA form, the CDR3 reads TGTGCCAGCAGTCCCCGGGACAGGGAGGGCGAGCAGTACTTC. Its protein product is CASSPRDREGEQYF.

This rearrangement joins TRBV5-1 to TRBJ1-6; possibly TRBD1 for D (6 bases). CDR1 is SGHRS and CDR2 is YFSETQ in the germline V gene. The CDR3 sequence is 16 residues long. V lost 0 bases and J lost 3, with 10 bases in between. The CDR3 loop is CASSLAGGRYNSPLHF. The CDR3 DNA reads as TGCGCCAGCAGCTTGGCCGGGGGGCGCTATAATTCACCCCTCCACTTT.

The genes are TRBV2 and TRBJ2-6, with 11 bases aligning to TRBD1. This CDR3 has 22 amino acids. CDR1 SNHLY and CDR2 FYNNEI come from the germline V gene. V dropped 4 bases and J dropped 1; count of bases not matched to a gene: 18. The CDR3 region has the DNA TGTGCCAGCAGTGTCCCGGGACAGGGGGAAGGGGGAGCCCGGTCTGGGGCCAACGTCCTGACTTTC. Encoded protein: CASSVPGQGEGGARSGANVLTF.

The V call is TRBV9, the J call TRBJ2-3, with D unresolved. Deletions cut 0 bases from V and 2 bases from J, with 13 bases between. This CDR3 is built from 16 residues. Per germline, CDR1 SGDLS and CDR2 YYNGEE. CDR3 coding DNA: TGTGCCAGCAGCGTAGGGCTAGTCTCCTTCACAGATACGCAGTATTTT. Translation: CASSVGLVSFTDTQYF.

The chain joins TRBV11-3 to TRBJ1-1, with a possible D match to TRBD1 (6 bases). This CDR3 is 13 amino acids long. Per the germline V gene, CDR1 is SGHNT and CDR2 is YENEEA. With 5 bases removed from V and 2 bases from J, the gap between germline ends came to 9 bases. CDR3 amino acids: CASSRRGNTEAFF. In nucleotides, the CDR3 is TGTGCCAGCAGCCGCAGGGGAAACACTGAAGCTTTCTTT.

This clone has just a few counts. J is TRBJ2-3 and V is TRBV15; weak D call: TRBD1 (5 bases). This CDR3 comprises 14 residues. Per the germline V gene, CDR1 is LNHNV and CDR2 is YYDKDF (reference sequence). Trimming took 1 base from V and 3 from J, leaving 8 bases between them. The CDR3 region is CATSRGRGTDTQYF. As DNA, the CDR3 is TGTGCCACCAGCAGAGGAAGGGGAACAGATACGCAGTATTTT.

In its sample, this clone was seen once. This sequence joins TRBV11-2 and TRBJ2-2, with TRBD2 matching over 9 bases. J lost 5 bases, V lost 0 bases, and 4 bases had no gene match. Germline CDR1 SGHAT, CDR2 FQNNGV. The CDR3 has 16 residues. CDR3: CASSLEALAGTGELFF. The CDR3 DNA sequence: TGTGCCAGCAGCTTAGAAGCTCTAGCGGGAACCGGGGAGCTGTTTTTT.

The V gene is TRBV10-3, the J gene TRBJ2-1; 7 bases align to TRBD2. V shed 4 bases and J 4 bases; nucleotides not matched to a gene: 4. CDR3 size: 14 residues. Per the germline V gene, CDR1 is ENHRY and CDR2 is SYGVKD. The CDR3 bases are TGTGCCATCAGTGTGTCTAGCGGTTACAATGAGCAGTTCTTC. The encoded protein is CAISVSSGYNEQFF.

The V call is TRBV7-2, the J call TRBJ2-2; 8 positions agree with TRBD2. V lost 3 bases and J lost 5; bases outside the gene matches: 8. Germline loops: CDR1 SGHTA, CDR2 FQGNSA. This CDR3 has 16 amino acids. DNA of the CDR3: TGTGCCAGCAGCTTTACGGCGGGAGGCGGTACCGGGGAGCTGTTTTTT. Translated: CASSFTAGGGTGELFF.

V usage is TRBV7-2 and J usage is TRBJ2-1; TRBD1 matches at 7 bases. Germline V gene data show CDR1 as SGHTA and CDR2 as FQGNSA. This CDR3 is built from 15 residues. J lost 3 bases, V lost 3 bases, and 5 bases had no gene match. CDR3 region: CASSLGQPGYNEQFF. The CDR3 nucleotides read TGTGCCAGCAGCTTGGGACAGCCCGGCTACAATGAGCAGTTCTTC.

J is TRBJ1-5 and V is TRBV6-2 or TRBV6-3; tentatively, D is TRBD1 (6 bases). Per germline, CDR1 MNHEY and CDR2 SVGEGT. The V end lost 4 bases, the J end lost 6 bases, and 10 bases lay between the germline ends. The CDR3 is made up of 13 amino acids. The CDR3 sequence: CASSSQGRQPQHF. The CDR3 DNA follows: TGTGCCAGCAGTTCACAGGGACGTCAGCCCCAGCATTTT.

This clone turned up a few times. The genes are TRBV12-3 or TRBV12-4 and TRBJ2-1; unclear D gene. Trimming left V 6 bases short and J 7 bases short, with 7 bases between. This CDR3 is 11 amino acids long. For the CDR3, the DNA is TGTGCCAGCAGAAAGAGGAATGAGCAGTTCTTC. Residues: CASRKRNEQFF.

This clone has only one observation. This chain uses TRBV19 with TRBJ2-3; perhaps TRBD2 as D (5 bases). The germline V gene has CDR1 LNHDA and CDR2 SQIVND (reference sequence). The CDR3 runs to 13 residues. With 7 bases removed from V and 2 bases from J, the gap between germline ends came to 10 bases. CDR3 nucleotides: TGTGCCAGTAACAGCGGAGACACAGATACGCAGTATTTT. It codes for CASNSGDTDTQYF.

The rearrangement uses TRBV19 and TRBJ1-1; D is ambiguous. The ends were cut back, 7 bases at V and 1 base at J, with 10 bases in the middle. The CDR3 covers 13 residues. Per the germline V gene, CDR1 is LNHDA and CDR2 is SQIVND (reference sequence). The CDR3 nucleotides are TGTGCCAGTACTATGCGGGGGAACACTGAAGCTTTCTTT. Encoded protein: CASTMRGNTEAFF.

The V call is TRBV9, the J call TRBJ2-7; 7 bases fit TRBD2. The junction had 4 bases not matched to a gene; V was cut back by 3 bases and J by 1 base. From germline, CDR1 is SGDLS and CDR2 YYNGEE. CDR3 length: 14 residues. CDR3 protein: CASSGRDYSYEQYF. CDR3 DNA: TGTGCCAGCAGCGGTCGGGACTATTCCTACGAGCAGTACTTC.

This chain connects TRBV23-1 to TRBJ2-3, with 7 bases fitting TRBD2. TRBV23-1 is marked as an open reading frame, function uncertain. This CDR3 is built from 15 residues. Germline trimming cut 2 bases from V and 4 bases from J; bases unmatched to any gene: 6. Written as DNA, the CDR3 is TGCGCCAGCAGTCAAGTATTTGGGAGGGCAGATACGCAGTATTTT. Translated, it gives CASSQVFGRADTQYF.

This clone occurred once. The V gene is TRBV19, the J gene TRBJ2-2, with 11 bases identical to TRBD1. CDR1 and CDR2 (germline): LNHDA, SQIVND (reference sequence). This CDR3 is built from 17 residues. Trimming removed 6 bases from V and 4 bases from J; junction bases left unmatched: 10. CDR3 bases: TGTGCCAGTAGCCGAGGGACCGGGACAGGGGGCACCGGGGAGCTGTTTTTT. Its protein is CASSRGTGTGGTGELFF.

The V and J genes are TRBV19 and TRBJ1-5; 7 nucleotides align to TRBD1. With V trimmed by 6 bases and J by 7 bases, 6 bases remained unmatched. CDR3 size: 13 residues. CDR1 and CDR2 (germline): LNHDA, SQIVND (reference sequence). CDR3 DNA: TGTGCCAGTAGCCCGGACAGGAACCAGCCCCAGCATTTT. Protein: CASSPDRNQPQHF. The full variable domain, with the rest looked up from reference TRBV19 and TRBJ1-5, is DGGITQSPKYLFRKEGQNVTLSCEQNLNHDAMYWYRQDPGQGLRLIYYSQIVNDFQKGDIAEGYSVSREKKESFPLTVTSAQKNPTAFYLCASSPDRNQPQHFGDGTRLSIL.

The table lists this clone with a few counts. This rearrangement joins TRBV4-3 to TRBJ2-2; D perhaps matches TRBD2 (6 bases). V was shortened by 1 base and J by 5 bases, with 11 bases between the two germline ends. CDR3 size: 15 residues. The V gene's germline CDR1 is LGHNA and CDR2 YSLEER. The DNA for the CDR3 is TGCGCCAGCAGCCAAGGGTGGGGGGAAACCGGGGAGCTGTTTTTT. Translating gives CASSQGWGETGELFF.

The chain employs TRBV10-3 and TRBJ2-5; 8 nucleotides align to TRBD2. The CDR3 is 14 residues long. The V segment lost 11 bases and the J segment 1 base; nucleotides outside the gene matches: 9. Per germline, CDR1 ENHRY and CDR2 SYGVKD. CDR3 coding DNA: TGTGCCTCCACGGCCGGGACTAGCCAAGAGACCCAGTACTTC. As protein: CASTAGTSQETQYF.

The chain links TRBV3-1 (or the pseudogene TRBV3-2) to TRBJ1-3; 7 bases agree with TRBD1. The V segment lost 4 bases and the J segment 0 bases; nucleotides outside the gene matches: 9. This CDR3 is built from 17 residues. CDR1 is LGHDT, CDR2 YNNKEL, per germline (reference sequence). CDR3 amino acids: CASSPKTGTNSGNTIYF. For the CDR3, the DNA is TGTGCCAGCAGCCCCAAGACAGGGACCAACTCTGGAAACACCATATATTTT.